This TCR beta chain was profiled in a study of CD8 T cells in ankylosing spondylitis. General study findings and limits: Several highly homologous variants made up a TCR beta motif, and this motif appeared characteristic of ankylosing spondylitis blood.

This clonotype was recorded at least ten times. The antigen remains undetermined. J gave up 5 bases and V 10 bases, and 8 bases lay outside the gene matches. This CDR3 has 13 residues. Germline values: CDR1 SNHLY, CDR2 FYNNEI. The authors made TCR beta libraries by quantitative 5'-RACE with molecular barcodes. One entry per CDR3 protein, called by TCRdb with MiXCR from the 5' RACE reads. The table shows about 130,000 distinct CDR3 sequences, with 10% to 12% occurring only once. This receptor was identified in a female donor with ankylosing spondylitis or in good health (not recorded which). Sample: blood, either unsorted or a sorted T cell fraction (not recorded which). The chain uses TRBV2 and TRBJ2-1, with 7 nucleotides matching TRBD1. The CDR3 loop is CATTKTGNNEQFF. The CDR3 region has the DNA TGTGCCACCACTAAGACAGGGAACAATGAGCAGTTCTTC.